This T cell receptor (beta chain) was captured by sequencing in a study of T cell responses to AZD1222 COVID-19 vaccine. Background on the study: Samples with a second dose at about 4 or about 12 weeks were pooled together.

Generated by immunoSEQ multiplex PCR, the TCRdb table keeps only in-frame clones and is missing some. The sample lists approximately 80,000 clones, over 75% seen once, with roughly a fifth in the top ten. Germline CDR1 reads MNHEY; CDR2 reads SVGAGI. The V end lost 4 bases, the J end lost 1 base, and 10 bases lay between the germline ends. The CDR3 is made up of 14 amino acids. Of note for this clone: The antigen is unknown.

Whole-study results and caveats: Most donors were white British and more were female, and clonal diversity was possibly underestimated. Just a handful of AZD1222 recipients were seropositive at baseline. Sampling that yielded the repertoires occurred only after the peak T cell response.

This TCR derives from an adult in good health. The input for sequencing was peripheral blood, taken on day 0 of AZD1222 vaccination. The V and J genes are TRBV6-5 and TRBJ1-1; D possibly corresponds to TRBD1 (6 bases). The CDR3 here is CASSSETGNTEAFF. CDR3 coding DNA: TGTGCCAGCAGTTCAGAGACAGGGAACACTGAAGCTTTCTTT.